The 9 T cell receptor beta chains in this list originate from one sample, sequenced in a study of read filtering for tumor transcriptome and immune sequencing. This library used approximately 0.4 ug RNA and molecular barcoded adaptors spanning alpha/delta and beta/gamma chains. TCRdb used MiXCR to reprocess the reads, holding one entry per CDR3 protein. The table records about 130,000 distinct CDR3 sequences, approximately 12% of them present only once. Sequencing was carried out using a population of CD138-negative cells sorted from bone marrow. Receptors were obtained from a donor over 35 with multiple myeloma.

This clonotype was counted many times. The rearrangement uses TRBV20-1 and TRBJ2-3, with 13 bases that match TRBD2. V was pared by 5 bases and J by 2 bases, with 7 bases of the junction left unmatched. Germline V lookup: CDR1 DFQATT, CDR2 SNEGSKA (reference sequence). The CDR3 runs to 16 residues. CDR3 loop: CSALTSGGRNTDTQYF. The CDR3 coding sequence is TGCAGTGCTCTGACTAGCGGGGGGAGAAACACAGATACGCAGTATTTT.

On this clonotype itself: An end of the junction does not agree with germline; a read error may underlie this. The CDR3 spells CASSLMGAHSSERYF. The DNA of the CDR3 is TGCGCCAGCAGCTTGATGGGGGCGCATTCCAGCGAGCGGTACTTC. The chain combines TRBV5-1 with TRBJ2-7; D is possibly TRBD1 (6 bases). This CDR3 region has 15 residues. In germline, CDR1 is SGHRS, CDR2 YFSETQ. Variable domain in full (rest from reference TRBV5-1 and TRBJ2-7): KAGVTQTPRYLIKTRGQQVTLSCSPISGHRSVSWYQQTPGQGLQFLFEYFSETQRNKGNFPGRFSGRQFSNSRSEMNVSTLELGDSALYLCASSLMGAHSSERYFGPGTRLTVT.

This clonotype was picked up many times. The chain recombines TRBV11-2 with TRBJ1-4, with 7 bases aligning to TRBD1. CDR1 is SGHAT and CDR2 is FQNNGV in the germline V gene. The V gene end was trimmed by 2 bases and the J gene end by 6 bases; junction bases not matched to a gene: 6. The CDR3 is 15 residues long. The DNA of the CDR3 is TGTGCCAGCAGCTTAACCCAGGGGGTAGATGAAAAACTGTTTTTT. This encodes CASSLTQGVDEKLFF.

This clonotype came up many times. V and J are TRBV6-1 and TRBJ2-5; 8 positions match TRBD1. CDR3 size: 15 residues. Per germline, CDR1 MNHNS and CDR2 SASEGT. Trimming at V came to 2 bases and at J to 5 bases, leaving 7 bases not matched to a gene. DNA of the CDR3: TGTGCCAGCAGTGAACATCCAGGGGGCAGGGAGACCCAGTACTTC. Translating it yields CASSEHPGGRETQYF.

Note on this clonotype: Being one base from a much bigger clone, this may be a read error. This chain uses TRBV4-2 with TRBJ2-1; 7 bases are shared with TRBD2. The CDR3 is made up of 16 amino acids. Germline CDR1 LGHNA, CDR2 YNFKEQ. In nucleotides, the CDR3 is TGTGCCAGCTGCCAAGACGATAGCGGGCCCTACAATGAGCAGTTCTTC. This codes for CASCQDDSGPYNEQFF.

This clonotype was recorded at least ten times. The rearrangement joins TRBV7-2 to TRBJ2-6, with no clear D. Germline CDR1 SGHTA, CDR2 FQGNSA. The germline V and J ends were trimmed by 1 base and 0 bases, with 4 bases remaining between them. The CDR3 contains 15 residues. CDR3 amino acids: CASSLGHSGANVLTF. Written as DNA, the CDR3 is TGTGCCAGCAGCTTAGGGCACTCTGGGGCCAACGTCCTGACTTTC.

This clonotype was picked up a small number of times. This chain joins TRBV18 and TRBJ1-5; D is possibly TRBD1 (5 bases). The CDR3 covers 13 residues. Germline V lookup: CDR1 KGHSH, CDR2 LQKENI. V was pared by 2 bases and J by 5 bases, with 7 bases between. Here the CDR3 reads CASSPLGDQPQHF. CDR3 nucleotide sequence: TGTGCCAGCTCACCATTGGGGGATCAGCCCCAGCATTTT.

On this clonotype: With a much larger clone just one base away, this may be a read error. The chain employs TRBV28 and TRBJ1-4, with 9 bases aligning to TRBD1. CDR3 size: 15 residues. Germline CDR1 reads MDHEN; CDR2 reads SYDVKM. The CDR3 loop is CASSLTGQGNEKLSF. The CDR3 region has the DNA TGTGCCAGCAGTTTAACGGGACAGGGTAATGAAAAACTGTCTTTT.

This clonotype was seen at least ten times. J is TRBJ2-7 and V is TRBV20-1; TRBD2 aligns across 7 bases. The CDR3 totals 14 residues. V lost 3 bases and J lost 4; bases outside the gene matches: 9. The germline gives CDR1 DFQATT, CDR2 SNEGSKA (reference sequence). CDR3 loop: CSASSYRGGYEQYF. CDR3 DNA: TGCAGTGCTAGTAGTTATCGCGGGGGATACGAGCAGTACTTC.